The T cell receptor beta chain described here comes from a study of preoperative IRX-2 immunotherapy in early breast cancer. V shed 7 bases and J 2 bases; nucleotides not matched to a gene: 8. Germline CDR1 and CDR2: LNHDA and SQIVND (reference sequence). The length of the CDR3 is 15 residues. TCRdb's copy holds only in-frame clones and misses some; the assay was immunoSEQ multiplex PCR. The sample lists tens of thousands of clones, about 75% occurring once. The treatment is: preoperative locoregional IRX-2 cytokine immunotherapy. This phase Ib study tested locoregional IRX-2 cytokine immunotherapy given before surgery.

The input for sequencing was lymph node tissue, taken after IRX-2 immunotherapy. The clonotype was recovered from a human donor with breast cancer. The chain couples TRBV19 to TRBJ2-7, with TRBD1 identical over 10 bases. The CDR3 reads CASTGQGQGTYEQYF. The CDR3 bases are TGTGCCAGTACCGGGCAGGGACAGGGGACCTACGAGCAGTACTTC.